The 25 T cell receptor beta chains below come from one sample, sequenced in a study of early T cells in non-severe SARS-CoV-2 infection. TCRdb redid the calling of the 5' RACE reads with MiXCR, one entry per CDR3 protein. This table holds under 70,000 distinct CDR3 sequences, over 10% found once. Sequencing used whole blood, obtained at baseline. The receptors derive from an adult who was a healthcare worker with PCR-confirmed SARS-CoV-2 infection or an uninfected control (not recorded which).

This clonotype has more than one count but fewer than ten. CDR3 DNA sequence: TGTGCCAGCAGCCCTGGAGCGATAGAAGGTAATGAGCAGTTCTTC. Its protein is CASSPGAIEGNEQFF. The chain joins TRBV11-2 to TRBJ2-1; no clear D. Germline CDR1 SGHAT, CDR2 FQNNGV. Trimming removed 5 bases at V and 7 bases at J, with 18 bases between. This CDR3 spans 15 amino acids.

This clonotype has only a few counts. The DNA of the CDR3 is TGTGCCACCTCATGGGGGCAAAACACTGAAGCTTTCTTT. This sequence encodes CATSWGQNTEAFF. The chain recombines TRBV24-1 with TRBJ1-1, with D possibly TRBD1 on 6 matching bases. This CDR3 has 13 residues. The germline V and J ends were trimmed by 9 bases and 2 bases, with 12 bases remaining between them. Germline values: CDR1 KGHDR, CDR2 SFDVKD.

The V and J genes are TRBV2 and TRBJ2-3; 11 nucleotides align to TRBD2. The CDR3 consists of 16 residues. Looked up from germline, CDR1 is SNHLY and CDR2 is FYNNEI. The ends lost 7 bases at V and 3 bases at J; junction bases unmatched: 9. CDR3 nucleotide sequence: TGTGCCAGCATGGGTGTAGCGGGGGGGCGGACAGATACGCAGTATTTT. Encoded protein: CASMGVAGGRTDTQYF.

The chain joins TRBV28 to TRBJ1-2; D might be TRBD1 (6 bases). Germline values: CDR1 MDHEN, CDR2 SYDVKM. The CDR3 runs 15 residues. V dropped 3 bases and J dropped 4 bases, with 15 bases sitting between them. This chain's CDR3 is CASSFGTPLGYGYTF. The CDR3 coding sequence is TGTGCCAGCAGTTTCGGGACACCCCTCGGCTATGGCTACACCTTC.

V gene TRBV20-1 combines with J gene TRBJ2-1; 9 bases are a match to TRBD2. There are 17 residues in the CDR3. The germline CDR1 and CDR2 sequences are DFQATT and SNEGSKA (reference sequence). Unmatched junction bases numbered 12, after V lost 0 bases and J lost 6 bases. The CDR3 sequence: CSARDPGSGRSANEQFF. CDR3 DNA sequence: TGCAGTGCTAGAGATCCGGGAAGCGGGAGGTCGGCCAATGAGCAGTTCTTC.

This clonotype came up many times. The chain carries TRBV7-2 and TRBJ2-1; TRBD2 agrees at 7 bases. Germline CDR1 and CDR2: SGHTA and FQGNSA. This CDR3 contains 13 residues. V dropped 1 base and J dropped 6; count of bases not matched to a gene: 0. CDR3 nucleotides: TGTGCCAGCAGCTTAGGGACTAGCAATGAGCAGTTCTTC. Protein product: CASSLGTSNEQFF.

This clonotype was observed a handful of times. The J gene is TRBJ2-1, the V gene TRBV23-1; 10 bases match TRBD2. TRBV23-1 is classed as an ORF, of uncertain function. Trimming at V came to 3 bases and at J to 1 base, leaving 9 bases not matched to a gene. The CDR3 has 18 residues. The CDR3 nucleotides read TGCGCCAGCAGTCATTCCCGAGCGGGAGGGGGATCCTACAATGAGCAGTTCTTC. Translating it yields CASSHSRAGGGSYNEQFF.

This clonotype was seen only a few times. This chain connects TRBV7-6 to TRBJ2-1; 9 bases map to TRBD2. V was clipped by 5 bases and J by 9 bases; unmatched bases: 8. Germline V gives CDR1 SGHVS, CDR2 FNYEAQ. This CDR3 is built from 14 residues. For the CDR3, the DNA is TGTGCCAGCAGCAAAGATAGCGGGAGAGGTGAGCAGTTCTTC. Amino acids: CASSKDSGRGEQFF.

This CDR3 reads CASSRLGQTNTEAFF. The CDR3 nucleotides read TGTGCCAGCAGCCGACTAGGACAGACGAACACTGAAGCTTTCTTT. The chain has TRBV4-2 and TRBJ1-1; tentative D call: TRBD1 (6 bases). V was cut by 4 bases and J by 1 base, with 13 bases left in between. The CDR3 is 15 amino acids. CDR1 LGHNA and CDR2 YNFKEQ come from the germline V gene.

The CDR3 DNA is TGTGCCAGCAGTGATAGCTGGGACGGAAGCAACTATGGCTACACCTTC. This codes for CASSDSWDGSNYGYTF. The chain carries TRBV6-1 and TRBJ1-2, with TRBD1 as a possible D gene (5 bases). This CDR3 spans 16 amino acids. V was trimmed by 3 bases and J by 2 bases, leaving 16 bases between them. Germline V gene lookup returns CDR1 MNHNS and CDR2 SASEGT.

Many counts were recorded for this clonotype. The chain employs TRBV7-8 and TRBJ1-6, with unresolved D. V lost 5 bases and J 8 bases, leaving 13 bases between the germline ends. The CDR3 length is 14 residues. In germline, CDR1 is SGHVS, CDR2 FQNEAQ. The CDR3 reads CASSQGLFYSPLHF. The CDR3 DNA sequence: TGTGCCAGCAGCCAAGGACTGTTCTATTCACCCCTCCACTTT. Full variable domain (outside the CDR3, taken from reference TRBV7-8 and TRBJ1-6): GAGVSQSPRYKVAKRGQDVALRCDPISGHVSLFWYQQALGQGPEFLTYFQNEAQLDKSGLPSDRFFAERPEGSVSTLKIQRTQQEDSAVYLCASSQGLFYSPLHFGNGTRLTVT.

This clonotype was counted many times. The chain employs TRBV7-9 and TRBJ2-7; no clear D. Trimming shortened V by 3 bases and J by 4 bases, and 4 bases separated the two germline ends. Germline-derived CDR1 and CDR2 are SEHNR and FQNEAQ (reference sequence). The CDR3 runs to 11 residues. CDR3 region: CASSFQYEQYF. In DNA form, the CDR3 reads TGTGCCAGCAGCTTCCAGTACGAGCAGTACTTC.

This clonotype came up a few times. The chain links TRBV7-3 to TRBJ2-1, with 11 bases aligning to TRBD2. The CDR3 runs 16 residues. Unmatched junction bases numbered 6, after V lost 4 bases and J lost 4 bases. CDR1 is SGHTA and CDR2 is FQGTGA in the germline V gene. The CDR3 DNA follows: TGTGCCAGCAGCTACACCGGGACTAGCGGTTACAATGAGCAGTTCTTC. This sequence encodes CASSYTGTSGYNEQFF.

The sample holds a few counts of this clonotype. V usage is TRBV12-3 or TRBV12-4 and J usage is TRBJ1-2; 8 bases match TRBD1. Germline trimming cut 6 bases from V and 4 bases from J; bases unmatched to any gene: 7. The CDR3 contains 14 residues. CDR3 in amino acids: CASSSTGEGYGYTF. In DNA form, the CDR3 reads TGTGCCAGCAGCTCGACAGGGGAAGGCTATGGCTACACCTTC.

CDR3 amino acids: CASSLAITWETNEQFF. DNA of the CDR3: TGTGCCAGCAGCTTAGCTATCACGTGGGAGACAAATGAGCAGTTCTTC. The chain combines TRBV7-9 with TRBJ2-1, with D possibly TRBD2 on 5 matching bases. V lost 0 bases, J lost 7 bases, and 16 bases lay in between. The length of the CDR3 is 16 residues. Germline CDR1 is SEHNR and CDR2 is FQNEAQ (reference sequence). The full variable domain, rest sourced from reference TRBV7-9 and TRBJ2-1, is DTGVSQNPRHKITKRGQNVTFRCDPISEHNRLYWYRQTLGQGPEFLTYFQNEAQLEKSRLLSDRFSAERPKGSFSTLEIQRTEQGDSAMYLCASSLAITWETNEQFFGPGTRLTVL.

This clonotype was counted only a few times. The genes are TRBV7-2 and TRBJ1-2; the D gene is possibly TRBD1 (6 bases). V dropped 6 bases and J dropped 8 bases, with 19 bases sitting between them. The CDR3 is 14 amino acids. The germline V gene has CDR1 SGHTA and CDR2 FQGNSA. The CDR3 DNA reads TGTGCCAGCAGACCCATGCCGGGACAAGGCGGCTACACCTTC. Residues: CASRPMPGQGGYTF.

This clonotype was observed a few times. The chain couples TRBV2 to TRBJ1-5; 8 nucleotides agree with TRBD1. CDR1 and CDR2 from the germline V gene are SNHLY and FYNNEI. The V segment lost 6 bases and the J segment 0 bases; nucleotides outside the gene matches: 7. This CDR3 has 16 residues. CDR3 nucleotide sequence: TGTGCCAGCAGCCCAACAGGGGGATATAGCAATCAGCCCCAGCATTTT. Its translation is CASSPTGGYSNQPQHF.

This clonotype was observed at least ten times. This chain connects TRBV11-3 to TRBJ2-3, with TRBD2 matching 7 bases. This CDR3 comprises 16 residues. CDR1 is SGHNT, CDR2 YENEEA, per germline. Losses at the gene ends were 2 bases for V and 3 bases for J; bases not matched to a gene: 8. The CDR3 region has the DNA TGTGCCAGCAGCTTATGGTCGGGAGGAAAAACAGATACGCAGTATTTT. It specifies CASSLWSGGKTDTQYF.

V is TRBV9 and J is TRBJ1-6; D is uncertain. This CDR3 contains 13 residues. Germline V lookup: CDR1 SGDLS, CDR2 YYNGEE. The V and J ends lost 3 bases and 7 bases respectively, with 8 bases between them. The CDR3 loop is CASSGTGNSPLHF. CDR3 in DNA: TGTGCCAGCAGCGGGACGGGGAATTCACCCCTCCACTTT.

The chain uses TRBV24-1 and TRBJ2-5, with D maybe TRBD1 (6 bases). V shed 3 bases and J shed 1 base, with 14 bases lying between them. The CDR3 is 16 amino acids. Germline V gene sequence: CDR1 KGHDR, CDR2 SFDVKD. The CDR3: CATSDGPDSPQETQYF. The CDR3, as DNA: TGTGCCACCAGTGATGGGCCGGACAGCCCCCAAGAGACCCAGTACTTC.

This clonotype was counted only a few times. The V and J genes are TRBV3-1 and TRBJ1-2; D not certain. The V end lost 4 bases, the J end lost 4 bases, and 10 bases lay between the germline ends. Per germline, CDR1 LGHDT and CDR2 YNNKEL (reference sequence). The CDR3 runs to 13 residues. The CDR3 reads CASSLPFGYGYTF. For the CDR3, the DNA is TGTGCCAGCAGCCTCCCCTTCGGCTATGGCTACACCTTC.

In its sample, this clonotype was seen a few times. The chain is built from TRBV30 and TRBJ2-1; D is possibly TRBD2 (6 bases). The CDR3 totals 14 residues. Trimming cost V 4 bases and J 2 bases, with 12 bases left between them. Germline assignment: CDR1 GTSNPN and CDR2 SVGIG (reference sequence). CDR3 region: CAWNERLAYNEQFF. The CDR3 bases are TGTGCCTGGAACGAGAGACTAGCCTACAATGAGCAGTTCTTC.

This clonotype was detected ten times or more. This rearrangement joins TRBV6-1 to TRBJ1-2; D uncertain. Germline CDR1 and CDR2: MNHNS and SASEGT. CDR3 length: 12 residues. V was trimmed by 1 base and J by 1 base, leaving 1 base between them. CDR3 DNA: TGTGCCAGCAGTGAAGATAACTATGGCTACACCTTC. Amino acids: CASSEDNYGYTF.

The chain is built from TRBV27 and TRBJ2-3; TRBD2 aligns across 12 bases. This CDR3 has 19 amino acids. The V gene's germline CDR1 is MNHEY and CDR2 SMNVEV (reference sequence). With 7 bases clipped from V and 6 bases from J, the junction kept 20 bases outside the gene matches. The CDR3 loop is CASTLTSGGLWPAVDTQYF. The CDR3 DNA follows: TGTGCCAGCACCCTGACTAGCGGGGGCCTATGGCCTGCGGTGGATACGCAGTATTTT.

This clonotype has a count of ten or more. The rearrangement joins TRBV2 to TRBJ2-1, with 7 bases aligning to TRBD1. The V gene end was trimmed by 7 bases and the J gene end by 7 bases; junction bases not matched to a gene: 13. CDR1 is SNHLY, CDR2 FYNNEI, per germline. The CDR3 sequence is 15 residues long. Written as DNA, the CDR3 is TGTGCCAGCAATCGACAGGGTGCCTATATTAATGAGCAGTTCTTC. Its protein is CASNRQGAYINEQFF. The full variable domain, completed using reference TRBV2 and TRBJ2-1, is EPEVTQTPSHQVTQMGQEVILRCVPISNHLYFYWYRQILGQKVEFLVSFYNNEISEKSEIFDDQFSVERPDGSNFTLKIRSTKLEDSAMYFCASNRQGAYINEQFFGPGTRLTVL.